This T cell receptor (beta chain) is drawn from a study of blood T cell repertoires in COVID-19. Across the whole study: Samples representing acute and convalescent COVID-19 were sourced from the United States, Italy and Spain.

In the source study's methods: By means of reference gene primer amplification, nucleated cell counts were estimated. The assay was immunoSEQ multiplex PCR, and TCRdb's table has in-frame clones only and misses some. V, J and clone size are taken as reported in that table, and D and trimming were inferred from the DNA itself. The repertoire holds around 400,000 clones, with about 87% as singletons. Germline trimming cut 4 bases from V and 0 bases from J; bases unmatched to any gene: 12. The germline V gene has CDR1 SGHRS and CDR2 YFSETQ. The CDR3 has 19 residues. Sequencing was carried out using peripheral blood. The rearrangement uses TRBV5-1 and TRBJ2-6, with 8 bases aligning to TRBD1. The clonotype was recovered from a woman in her 30s with COVID-19, enrolled during active disease. CDR3 DNA sequence: TGCGCCAGCAGCGCTCTCCGGGACAGGCTGAACTCTGGGGCCAACGTCCTGACTTTC. Amino acids: CASSALRDRLNSGANVLTF.